This T cell receptor beta chain originates from a study of CD8+ T cells in alopecia areata. Using a FACSAria, the CD4+ and CD8+ T cells were sorted from the PBMCs. With respect to this clone: The antigen is not known.

The germline V and J ends were trimmed by 1 base and 4 bases, with 13 bases remaining between them. The V gene's germline CDR1 is MGHRA and CDR2 YSYEKL. This CDR3 spans 15 amino acids. Whole-study results and caveats: Normal scalp had lower clonality than lesional scalp, with alopecia totalis/universalis lesions showing this most strongly. Sequencing of scalp tissue also captures the resident alphabeta T cells of normal skin.

Extracted RNA was reverse transcribed, and the resulting cDNA served as sequencing template. Measured with immunoSEQ multiplex PCR; TCRdb has only the in-frame clones, and not every one. The data contain more than 95,000 clones, roughly half of them seen just once; the ten biggest clones take up 8.5% to 10%. The chain couples TRBV4-1 to TRBJ1-2, with D maybe TRBD1 (6 bases). The sample taken for sequencing was CD4+ T cells sorted from blood. The clonotype was recovered from a human donor in good health. The chain's CDR3 is CASSQVSQGLYGYTF. The CDR3 DNA follows: TGCGCCAGCAGCCAAGTGTCACAGGGACTCTATGGCTACACCTTC.